This TCR beta chain is from a study of early T cells in non-severe SARS-CoV-2 infection. This CDR3 region has 15 residues. CDR1 is DFQATT, CDR2 SNEGSKA, per germline (reference sequence). V shed 2 bases and J shed 7 bases, with 21 bases lying between them. TCRdb reprocessed the 5' RACE reads with MiXCR, giving one entry per CDR3 protein. The sample holds approximately 90,000 distinct CDR3 sequences, roughly 12% seen once. This clonotype was seen a few times. The sequence was obtained from an adult who was a healthcare worker with PCR-confirmed SARS-CoV-2 infection or an uninfected control (not recorded which). The chain uses TRBV20-1 and TRBJ2-7, with D possibly being TRBD1 (6 bases). The specimen was whole blood, collected at baseline. The DNA of the CDR3 is TGCAGTGCTAGAAGCTGGTTCGGGACACTCGGGGAGCAGTACTTC. It translates to CSARSWFGTLGEQYF.